These 20 T cell receptor beta chains originate from one sample sequenced in a study of spatial heterogeneity in lung cancer. Stated time point: sample taken at primary tumor resection. In TCRdb, the 5' RACE reads were re-called with MiXCR into one record per CDR3 protein. The repertoire consists of 9,500 to 12,000 distinct CDR3 sequences, with 6% to 8% occurring once and the leading ten covering 20% to 25%. The study's findings and limits: Tumoral mutation counts were tracked by counts of expanded intratumoral alpha and beta TCRs.

Antigens for these TCRs are unknown. Sequenced here: lung tumor tissue, sampled at surgery. The receptors stem from a female donor with early-stage non-small cell lung cancer.

By share of the sample, this clonotype is medium-sized. The library was designed around alpha chains, so this beta chain is a stray read whose abundance carries little weight. The chain joins TRBV9 to TRBJ2-3; 7 nucleotides match TRBD2. The V gene's germline CDR1 is SGDLS and CDR2 YYNGEE. The CDR3 is 17 amino acids. Trimming removed 4 bases from V and 2 bases from J; junction bases left unmatched: 13. This CDR3 is CASSPTTSLTYTDTQYF. The CDR3 region has the DNA TGTGCCAGCAGCCCAACGACTAGCCTGACCTACACAGATACGCAGTATTTT.

This clonotype was seen repeatedly, ten times or more. This beta chain was picked up by a library intended for alpha chains and is off target, so its count carries little meaning. The chain uses TRBV4-2 and TRBJ2-7; the D gene is possibly TRBD1 (7 bases). The CDR3 spans 14 residues. V lost 3 bases to trimming and J lost 4 bases, with 13 bases between them. Germline values: CDR1 LGHNA, CDR2 YNFKEQ. Here the CDR3 reads CASSQSQGGYEQYF. CDR3 DNA sequence: TGTGCCAGCAGCCAGTCCCAGGGGGGATACGAGCAGTACTTC.

This clonotype was recorded many times. This beta chain appears as a stray read in a library generated for alpha chains; its size is not informative. The chain uses TRBV29-1 and TRBJ2-7; D is undetermined. V was cut by 2 bases and J by 3 bases, with 17 bases left in between. The CDR3 is 15 amino acids. The germline V gene encodes CDR1 SQVTM and CDR2 ANQGSEA. The CDR3 protein is CSVEPAAGVNYEQYF. The CDR3 DNA is TGCAGCGTTGAACCGGCGGCAGGAGTTAACTACGAGCAGTACTTC.

The sample holds many counts of this clonotype. This beta chain turned up in a library designed for alpha chains; as an off-target read, its abundance says little. This chain uses TRBV5-6 with TRBJ1-2, with D uncertain. The germline V gene encodes CDR1 SGHDT and CDR2 YYEEEE. V was clipped by 1 base and J by 3 bases, with 7 bases between them. The CDR3 spans 13 residues. The CDR3 sequence is CASSLTDDYGYTF. The CDR3 DNA sequence: TGTGCCAGCAGCTTGACAGATGACTATGGCTACACCTTC. The full variable domain, with the rest looked up from reference TRBV5-6 and TRBJ1-2, is DAGVTQSPTHLIKTRGQQVTLRCSPKSGHDTVSWYQQALGQGPQFIFQYYEEEERQRGNFPDRFSGHQFPNYSSELNVNALLLGDSALYLCASSLTDDYGYTFGSGTRLTVV.

This clonotype was detected ten times or more. Found in a library prepared for alpha chains, this beta chain is an off-target read, and its abundance has little meaning. This CDR3 reads CASSSQGAGEQYF. In DNA, the CDR3 is TGTGCCAGCAGTTCACAGGGGGCTGGCGAGCAGTACTTC. V and J are TRBV12-3 or TRBV12-4 and TRBJ2-7; 9 bases are shared with TRBD1. The CDR3 contains 13 residues. V trimming: 4 bases; J trimming: 6 bases; junction bases outside the gene matches: 4.

This clonotype has at least ten counts. This beta chain represents an off-target read in a library built for alpha chains; its size is of limited meaning. The chain recombines TRBV7-2 with TRBJ2-2, with D uncertain. Germline V lookup: CDR1 SGHTA, CDR2 FQGNSA. The CDR3 has 13 amino acids. Trimming took 3 bases from V and 5 from J, leaving 7 bases between them. The CDR3 sequence: CASSFLPTGELFF. The CDR3 nucleotides are TGTGCCAGCAGCTTCCTCCCGACCGGGGAGCTGTTTTTT. Combining the CDR3 with reference TRBV7-2 and TRBJ2-2 gives the whole variable domain GAGVSQSPSNKVTEKGKDVELRCDPISGHTALYWYRQSLGQGLEFLIYFQGNSAPDKSGLPSDRFSAERTGGSVSTLTIQRTQQEDSAVYLCASSFLPTGELFFGEGSRLTVL.

In regard to this clonotype: Because this beta chain is a stray read in a library intended to capture alpha chains, its abundance should not be given much weight. The V gene is TRBV30, the J gene TRBJ1-2; D is undetermined. The CDR3 has 13 amino acids. Germline-derived CDR1 and CDR2 are GTSNPN and SVGIG (reference sequence). V dropped 5 bases and J dropped 8 bases, with 18 bases sitting between them. The DNA of the CDR3 is TGTGCCTGGGCCCTCGCCGGGCTGGGGGGCTACACCTTC. Protein product: CAWALAGLGGYTF.

This clonotype appeared many times. This beta chain lies outside the target of a library built for alpha chains; its clone size means little. The CDR3 sequence is CSGGQGAPNSPLHF. The CDR3 DNA reads as TGCAGTGGGGGACAGGGGGCTCCTAATTCACCCCTCCACTTT. The chain employs TRBV20-1 and TRBJ1-6; 12 nucleotides agree with TRBD1. Unmatched junction bases numbered 4, after V lost 7 bases and J lost 6 bases. Looked up from germline, CDR1 is DFQATT and CDR2 is SNEGSKA (reference sequence). CDR3 size: 14 residues.

This clonotype was detected ten times or more. In a library made to pick up alpha chains, this beta chain is a stray read with a size that means little. The V gene is TRBV12-3 or TRBV12-4, the J gene TRBJ1-1; D not resolved. The CDR3 consists of 12 residues. The germline V and J ends were trimmed by 5 bases and 6 bases, with 10 bases remaining between them. CDR3 coding DNA: TGTGCCAGCAGTACGTCCGGCCCTGAAGCTTTCTTT. Its protein product is CASSTSGPEAFF.

In this sample, this clonotype turned up many times. This beta chain was picked up by a library intended for alpha chains and is off target, so its count carries little meaning. The V call is TRBV7-2, the J call TRBJ2-5; D might be TRBD1 (5 bases). Trimming shortened V by 5 bases and J by 8 bases, and 15 bases separated the two germline ends. The CDR3 contains 13 residues. In germline, CDR1 is SGHTA, CDR2 FQGNSA. CDR3 loop: CASSRNRKDTQYF. CDR3 DNA: TGTGCCAGCAGCCGGAACAGGAAGGACACCCAGTACTTC.

This clonotype was detected many times. Being off target in a library aimed at alpha chains, this beta chain has a size of little meaning. The chain links TRBV7-2 to TRBJ1-5; D call uncertain. Germline V gives CDR1 SGHTA, CDR2 FQGNSA. Between the trimmed V and J ends, which lost 2 bases and 15 bases, there was a span of 17 bases. The CDR3 is 13 amino acids. Here the CDR3 DNA reads TGTGCCAGCAGCTTAAATTTGCAGGCGCCTCCGCATTTT. This sequence encodes CASSLNLQAPPHF.

With respect to this clonotype: Because the library targeted alpha chains, this beta chain is an off-target read whose size means little. The V and J genes are TRBV6-2 or TRBV6-3 and TRBJ1-1; the D is unclear. The CDR3 length is 12 residues. The V end lost 6 bases, the J end lost 4 bases, and 9 bases lay between the germline ends. The germline CDR1 and CDR2 sequences are MNHEY and SVGEGT. The DNA of the CDR3 is TGTGCCAGCAGGACCTTGAGCACTGAAGCTTTCTTT. Protein product: CASRTLSTEAFF.

This clonotype was picked up many times. As an off-target read in a library built for alpha chains, this beta chain has a frequency of little significance. The rearrangement links TRBV5-1 to TRBJ2-2, with TRBD1 identical over 8 bases. The CDR3 has 18 residues. The V gene end was trimmed by 5 bases and the J gene end by 0 bases; junction bases not matched to a gene: 12. The germline gives CDR1 SGHRS, CDR2 YFSETQ. In DNA, the CDR3 is TGCGCCAGCAGTCAACGGACAGGGAGAACCTCGAACACCGGGGAGCTGTTTTTT. It yields the protein CASSQRTGRTSNTGELFF.

There are many counts of this clonotype. This beta chain came through as a stray read in a library set up for alpha chains, and its size says little. The V and J genes are TRBV5-1 and TRBJ2-1, with D unclear. This CDR3 comprises 16 residues. V was pared by 2 bases and J by 5 bases, with 17 bases between. The V gene's germline CDR1 is SGHRS and CDR2 YFSETQ. In DNA form, the CDR3 reads TGCGCCAGCAGCTTAGTACTGGGCAACACCAACAATGAGCAGTTCTTC. It specifies CASSLVLGNTNNEQFF.

This clonotype is classed as medium-sized. This beta chain turned up in a library designed for alpha chains; as an off-target read, its abundance says little. The V and J genes are TRBV6-1 and TRBJ1-2; possibly TRBD1 for D (6 bases). The germline V and J ends were trimmed by 8 bases and 1 base, with 14 bases remaining between them. CDR3 length equals 14 residues. Germline V CDR1 and CDR2: MNHNS, SASEGT. Here the CDR3 DNA reads TGTGCCAGCGTCGGGGGGCGCGGTAACTATGGCTACACCTTC. It translates to CASVGGRGNYGYTF.

This clonotype was detected many times. Because the library targeted alpha chains, this beta chain is an off-target read whose size means little. The chain joins TRBV5-1 to TRBJ2-3; 7 nucleotides agree with TRBD1. The CDR3 runs 18 residues. Germline assignment: CDR1 SGHRS and CDR2 YFSETQ. With 6 bases clipped from V and 1 base from J, the junction kept 17 bases outside the gene matches. For the CDR3, the DNA is TGCGCCAGCAACAGGGGAGATAGCGCCTCCCCAGGCACAGATACGCAGTATTTT. This codes for CASNRGDSASPGTDTQYF. Using reference TRBV5-1 and TRBJ2-3 for the parts outside the CDR3, the full variable domain is KAGVTQTPRYLIKTRGQQVTLSCSPISGHRSVSWYQQTPGQGLQFLFEYFSETQRNKGNFPGRFSGRQFSNSRSEMNVSTLELGDSALYLCASNRGDSASPGTDTQYFGPGTRLTVL.

This clonotype was seen repeatedly, ten times or more. The library was prepared for alpha chains; this beta chain is a stray read, so its frequency means little. The V and J genes are TRBV7-2 and TRBJ2-3; 8 bases are a match to TRBD2. After removal of 4 bases from V and 4 bases from J, the junction contained 4 bases not matched to a gene. This CDR3 spans 14 amino acids. Germline V gene data show CDR1 as SGHTA and CDR2 as FQGNSA. CDR3 sequence: CASSYGGAADTQYF. The CDR3 region has the DNA TGTGCCAGCAGCTACGGGGGGGCCGCAGATACGCAGTATTTT.

By its share, this clonotype is medium-sized (0.01 to 0.1%). This beta chain appears as a stray read in a library generated for alpha chains; its size is not informative. The chain recombines TRBV4-3 with TRBJ2-6, with unresolved D. The length of the CDR3 is 18 residues. V lost 1 base and J 6 bases, leaving 19 bases between the germline ends. Germline V gives CDR1 LGHNA, CDR2 YSLEER. CDR3 region: CASSQALSGAVKANVLTF. The CDR3 DNA reads TGCGCCAGCAGCCAAGCCCTTTCTGGCGCCGTGAAGGCCAACGTCCTGACTTTC.

This clonotype ranks as medium-sized. Because this beta chain is a stray read in a library intended to capture alpha chains, its abundance should not be given much weight. This sequence joins TRBV20-1 and TRBJ2-7; D uncertain. The germline gives CDR1 DFQATT, CDR2 SNEGSKA (reference sequence). The CDR3 is 10 residues long. The V and J ends lost 8 bases and 6 bases respectively, with 11 bases between them. CDR3 nucleotide sequence: TGCAGTCCCGCCCGGAGCGAGCAGTACTTC. Its protein is CSPARSEQYF.

This clonotype was seen many times. Found in a library prepared for alpha chains, this beta chain is an off-target read, and its abundance has little meaning. The chain is built from TRBV4-1 and TRBJ1-6, with 9 bases fitting TRBD1. The length of the CDR3 is 18 residues. Germline V lookup: CDR1 MGHRA, CDR2 YSYEKL. V dropped 0 bases and J dropped 10; count of bases not matched to a gene: 13. The CDR3 DNA follows: TGCGCCAGCAGCCAAGATAGCCCGAGACAGGGGGGATACTCACCCCTCCACTTT. It yields the protein CASSQDSPRQGGYSPLHF.